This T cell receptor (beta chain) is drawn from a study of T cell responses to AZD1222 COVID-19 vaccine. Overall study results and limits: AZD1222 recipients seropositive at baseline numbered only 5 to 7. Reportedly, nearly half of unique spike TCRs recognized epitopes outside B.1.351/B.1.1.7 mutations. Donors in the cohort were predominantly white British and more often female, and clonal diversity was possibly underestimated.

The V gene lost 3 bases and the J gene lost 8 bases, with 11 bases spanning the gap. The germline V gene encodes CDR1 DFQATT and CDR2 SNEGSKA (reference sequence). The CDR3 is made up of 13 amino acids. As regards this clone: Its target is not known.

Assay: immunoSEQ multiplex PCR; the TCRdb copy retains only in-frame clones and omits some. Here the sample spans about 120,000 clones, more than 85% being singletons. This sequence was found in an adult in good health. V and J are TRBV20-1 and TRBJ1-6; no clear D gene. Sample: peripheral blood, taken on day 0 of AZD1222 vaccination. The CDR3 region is CSASGPVDSPLHF. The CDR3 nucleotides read TGCAGTGCTAGTGGTCCCGTGGATTCACCCCTCCACTTT.